These 25 T cell receptor beta chains were all obtained from the same sample, sequenced in a study of control samples from healthy donors and cancer patients. Sequenced by immunoSEQ multiplex PCR; TCRdb stores in-frame clones only, minus some. The sample consists of fewer than 95,000 clones, more than 75% of them appearing once. The sample taken for sequencing was blood. The receptors were sampled from a middle-aged woman in good health.

This sequence joins TRBV9 and TRBJ1-3; a weak D match, TRBD1 (5 bases). Trimming removed 3 bases at V and 0 bases at J, with 13 bases between. This CDR3 has 16 amino acids. The germline V gene has CDR1 SGDLS and CDR2 YYNGEE. This chain's CDR3 is CASSGGESSSGNTIYF. DNA for the CDR3: TGTGCCAGCAGCGGAGGGGAGTCGAGCTCTGGAAACACCATATATTTT.

This clone has only one observation. The chain joins TRBV5-8 to TRBJ2-1; the D is unclear. Germline V gene lookup returns CDR1 SGHTS and CDR2 YDEGEE. This CDR3 has 15 amino acids. Between the trimmed V and J ends, which lost 0 bases and 5 bases, there was a span of 12 bases. The CDR3 region is CASSLGPATNNEQFF. The CDR3 region has the DNA TGTGCCAGCAGCTTGGGTCCCGCGACGAACAATGAGCAGTTCTTC. The full variable domain, completed using reference TRBV5-8 and TRBJ2-1, is EAGVTQSPTHLIKTRGQQATLRCSPISGHTSVYWYQQALGLGLQFLLWYDEGEERNRGNFPPRFSGRQFPNYSSELNVNALELEDSALYLCASSLGPATNNEQFFGPGTRLTVL.

This clone was recorded once. The J gene is TRBJ2-6, the V gene TRBV2; 11 positions agree with TRBD1. From germline, CDR1 is SNHLY and CDR2 FYNNEI. CDR3 length: 19 amino acids. Trimming removed 4 bases from V and 0 bases from J; junction bases left unmatched: 8. The CDR3 DNA follows: TGTGCCAGCAGTGCTATCGGACAGGGGGCTACCTCTGGGGCCAACGTCCTGACTTTC. It specifies CASSAIGQGATSGANVLTF.

The rearrangement joins TRBV2 to TRBJ2-7; D gene uncertain. Between the trimmed V and J ends, which lost 3 bases and 1 base, there was a span of 16 bases. Looked up from germline, CDR1 is SNHLY and CDR2 is FYNNEI. The CDR3 covers 16 residues. This CDR3 is CASSDGRAGISYEQYF. The CDR3 nucleotides are TGTGCCAGCAGTGACGGTCGTGCAGGTATATCCTACGAGCAGTACTTC.

This clone was found a few times. The chain employs TRBV27 and TRBJ2-5, with D possibly matching TRBD2 (6 bases). CDR1 MNHEY and CDR2 SMNVEV come from the germline V gene (reference sequence). V was clipped by 4 bases and J by 7 bases, with 16 bases between them. CDR3 length equals 14 residues. The CDR3 nucleotides are TGTGCCAGCAGTTCAGCGGGTGCTCGGGGGACCCAGTACTTC. Translated: CASSSAGARGTQYF.

The rearrangement uses TRBV6-1 and TRBJ2-5; D is uncertain. Trimming stripped 1 base from V and 5 bases from J, with 8 bases between. CDR1 is MNHNS, CDR2 SASEGT, per germline. CDR3 length: 13 amino acids. CDR3 residues: CASSEVLGETQYF. CDR3 bases: TGTGCCAGCAGTGAAGTATTGGGGGAGACCCAGTACTTC.

J is TRBJ2-7 and V is TRBV6-5; 10 bases line up with TRBD2. V lost 5 bases to trimming and J lost 3 bases; unmatched junction nucleotides: 7. The CDR3 is 15 amino acids. Per the germline V gene, CDR1 is MNHEY and CDR2 is SVGAGI. As DNA, the CDR3 is TGTGCCAGCAGTCTATCTAGCGGGGGCCACTACGAGCAGTACTTC. Translating it yields CASSLSSGGHYEQYF.

The gene calls are TRBV5-1 and TRBJ2-2, with 7 bases fitting TRBD1. Germline CDR1 SGHRS, CDR2 YFSETQ. The V gene end was trimmed by 2 bases and the J gene end by 5 bases; junction bases not matched to a gene: 12. The CDR3 spans 17 residues. The CDR3 nucleotides are TGCGCCAGCAGCTTCCAAGCCACAGGGGAAAGAACCGGGGAGCTGTTTTTT. It is translated as CASSFQATGERTGELFF.

This clone occurred once. The chain couples TRBV7-9 to TRBJ1-1; TRBD1 might be the D (5 bases). The ends were cut back, 2 bases at V and 4 bases at J, with 11 bases in the middle. The V gene's germline CDR1 is SEHNR and CDR2 FQNEAQ (reference sequence). This CDR3 is built from 14 residues. For the CDR3, the DNA is TGTGCCAGCAGCTTACAGGGAAGTGGCACTGAAGCTTTCTTT. This sequence encodes CASSLQGSGTEAFF.

This chain connects TRBV29-1 to TRBJ1-2, with TRBD1 matching 11 bases. There are 14 residues in the CDR3. Germline lookup yields CDR1 SQVTM and CDR2 ANQGSEA. V trimming: 6 bases; J trimming: 4 bases; junction bases outside the gene matches: 7. This chain's CDR3 is CSVDPGTGGYGYTF. Written as DNA, the CDR3 is TGCAGCGTGGACCCCGGGACAGGGGGCTATGGCTACACCTTC.

The V and J genes are TRBV11-3 and TRBJ1-2; a possible D gene is TRBD1 (6 bases). The CDR3 is 15 amino acids. Germline assignment: CDR1 SGHNT and CDR2 YENEEA. Between the trimmed V and J ends, which lost 4 bases and 8 bases, there was a span of 20 bases. CDR3 sequence: CASSSRQAPKGGYTF. CDR3 in DNA: TGTGCCAGCAGCTCCCGACAGGCGCCTAAAGGAGGCTACACCTTC.

The chain joins TRBV19 to TRBJ1-5; D is unclear. The V gene's germline CDR1 is LNHDA and CDR2 SQIVND (reference sequence). This CDR3 spans 15 amino acids. V was trimmed by 7 bases and J by 2 bases, leaving 15 bases between them. The CDR3 loop reads CASNQPLGGNQPQHF. In DNA form, the CDR3 reads TGTGCCAGTAACCAACCGTTAGGCGGCAATCAGCCCCAGCATTTT.

The chain employs TRBV2 and TRBJ1-1; D uncertain. The V gene's germline CDR1 is SNHLY and CDR2 FYNNEI. This CDR3 comprises 13 residues. Trimming left V 1 base short and J 6 bases short, with 9 bases between. CDR3 bases: TGTGCCAGCAGTGAAGAAGGCGGGGCTGAAGCTTTCTTT. It is translated as CASSEEGGAEAFF.

This chain joins TRBV30 and TRBJ2-7; no firm D call. The CDR3 is made up of 13 amino acids. The V and J ends lost 0 bases and 1 base respectively, with 7 bases between them. Germline V lookup: CDR1 GTSNPN, CDR2 SVGIG (reference sequence). The CDR3 sequence is CAWSVIASYEQYF. CDR3 bases: TGTGCCTGGAGTGTGATAGCTTCCTACGAGCAGTACTTC.

The chain employs TRBV30 and TRBJ1-5; a weak D match, TRBD1 (6 bases). The V gene lost 0 bases and the J gene lost 4 bases, with 10 bases spanning the gap. CDR1 and CDR2 (germline): GTSNPN, SVGIG (reference sequence). CDR3 size: 14 residues. The CDR3, as DNA: TGTGCCTGGAGTGTAGGGCAGGGGAATCAGCCCCAGCATTTT. This codes for CAWSVGQGNQPQHF.

The genes are TRBV13 and TRBJ1-2; TRBD1 is a possible D gene (6 bases). This CDR3 comprises 15 residues. Trimming left V 0 bases short and J 3 bases short, with 11 bases between. The germline CDR1 and CDR2 sequences are PRHDT and FYEKMQ (reference sequence). This CDR3 is CASSLGQGGDYGYTF. Written as DNA, the CDR3 is TGTGCCAGCAGCTTAGGACAGGGAGGCGACTATGGCTACACCTTC.

This chain joins TRBV5-1 and TRBJ2-7, with D unresolved. The CDR3 consists of 16 residues. In germline, CDR1 is SGHRS, CDR2 YFSETQ. Trimming shortened V by 3 bases and J by 4 bases, and 20 bases separated the two germline ends. The CDR3 DNA follows: TGCGCCAGCAGCTCCGAACCGGCCGGAAAACCATACGAGCAGTACTTC. Protein sequence: CASSSEPAGKPYEQYF.

Only one count was recorded for this clone. This chain's CDR3 is CASSTGSGNTIYF. The CDR3 nucleotides read TGCGCCAGCAGCACGGGCTCTGGAAACACCATATATTTT. The V and J genes are TRBV5-1 and TRBJ1-3; no clear D gene. The V and J ends lost 4 bases and 0 bases respectively, with 5 bases between them. Per the germline V gene, CDR1 is SGHRS and CDR2 is YFSETQ. This CDR3 region has 13 residues.

The chain joins TRBV29-1 to TRBJ2-2, with a possible D match to TRBD1 (6 bases). The V and J ends lost 7 bases and 4 bases respectively, with 16 bases between them. In germline, CDR1 is SQVTM, CDR2 ANQGSEA. The CDR3 length is 14 residues. CDR3 in amino acids: CSGQGHHGTGELFF. The CDR3 region has the DNA TGCAGCGGCCAGGGGCACCATGGCACCGGGGAGCTGTTTTTT.

This rearrangement joins TRBV6-2 or TRBV6-3 to TRBJ2-4, with 12 bases that match TRBD2. Germline V lookup: CDR1 MNHEY, CDR2 SVGEGT. The trim removed 5 bases at V and 4 bases at J, leaving 6 bases unmatched. This CDR3 comprises 16 residues. In DNA, the CDR3 is TGTGCCAGCAGTACTCGGACTAGCGGGGATAAAAACATTCAGTACTTC. Encoded protein: CASSTRTSGDKNIQYF.

CDR3 loop: CAWTGSFGNTIYF. The CDR3 bases are TGTGCCTGGACAGGAAGTTTTGGAAACACCATATATTTT. This sequence joins TRBV30 and TRBJ1-3, with no clear D. The CDR3 has 13 amino acids. Between the trimmed V and J ends, which lost 4 bases and 3 bases, there was a span of 10 bases. Per germline, CDR1 GTSNPN and CDR2 SVGIG (reference sequence).

The chain links TRBV3-1 (or the pseudogene TRBV3-2) to TRBJ1-5; possible D gene TRBD1, 5 bases. Germline CDR1 and CDR2: LGHDT and YNNKEL (reference sequence). The ends were cut back, 4 bases at V and 4 bases at J, with 14 bases in the middle. There are 15 residues in the CDR3. In nucleotides, the CDR3 is TGTGCCAGCAGCCTAGGCACAGGTAATAATCAGCCCCAGCATTTT. This gives the protein CASSLGTGNNQPQHF.

The V gene is TRBV29-1, the J gene TRBJ1-1; D is uncertain. V shed 4 bases and J shed 4 bases, with 10 bases lying between them. This CDR3 region has 12 residues. Germline CDR1 reads SQVTM; CDR2 reads ANQGSEA. The CDR3 spells CSVAPAGTEAFF. CDR3 DNA: TGCAGCGTTGCCCCCGCCGGCACTGAAGCTTTCTTT.

The chain recombines TRBV29-1 with TRBJ2-2; D is unclear. CDR3 size: 13 residues. Per germline, CDR1 SQVTM and CDR2 ANQGSEA. V dropped 7 bases and J dropped 3 bases, with 12 bases sitting between them. The CDR3 protein is CSAHDEDTGELFF. DNA of the CDR3: TGCAGCGCCCACGACGAGGACACCGGGGAGCTGTTTTTT.

This rearrangement joins TRBV5-4 to TRBJ2-3; no firm D call. CDR1 and CDR2 from the germline V gene are SGHNT and YYREEE (reference sequence). This CDR3 region has 16 residues. With 0 bases removed from V and 0 bases from J, the gap between germline ends came to 11 bases. Here the CDR3 reads CASSLARVFSTDTQYF. CDR3 in DNA: TGTGCCAGCAGCTTGGCCCGGGTTTTCAGCACAGATACGCAGTATTTT. Combining the CDR3 with reference TRBV5-4 and TRBJ2-3 gives the whole variable domain ETGVTQSPTHLIKTRGQQVTLRCSSQSGHNTVSWYQQALGQGPQFIFQYYREEENGRGNFPPRFSGLQFPNYSSELNVNALELDDSALYLCASSLARVFSTDTQYFGPGTRLTVL.